The T cell receptor beta chain described here comes from a study of cytomegalovirus exposure and HLA in healthy donors. Study as a whole: There were over 350 genotyped donors. Of these, roughly 80% fell in the genetic ancestry cluster associated with self-reported Caucasian donors.

Note on this clone: Its specificity is not known. The germline gene is not matched at one end of the junction; a read error may be the cause.

Both 60 Vbeta primers and 13 Jbeta primers went into the PCR. Sequencing was performed with immunoSEQ multiplex PCR; in TCRdb, only in-frame clones are kept and a portion is missing. The sample lists about 30,000 clones, around nine tenths occurring once. The CDR3 has 14 amino acids. CDR1 SGHTA and CDR2 FQGNSA come from the germline V gene. Study outcomes and limitations: A later analysis linked a missense DCLRE1C variant to TCR beta V- and J-gene trimming. Under in vitro conditions, a few CMV-associated chains were confirmed as specific for CMV antigens. In the analysis, some V segments, TRBV6-2 and TRBV6-3 included, were excluded as indistinguishable.

The chain carries TRBV7-2 and TRBJ2-7; 8 bases are a match to TRBD1. This receptor was taken from a boy between 10 and 17 years old in good health and CMV-seronegative. The specimen was PBMCs. The CDR3 loop reads CASSLAGQGLESDF. Written as DNA, the CDR3 is TGTGCCAGCAGCTTAGCTGGACAGGGATTAGAATCGGACTTC.